Listed here is a single TCR beta chain. What it binds is unknown. Amplification of TCR beta used genomic DNA extracted from peripheral blood. The CDR3 runs to 15 residues. V gave up 6 bases and J gave up 6 bases, with 20 bases separating them. The data derive from a study of T cell repertoires in aging, cancer and after chemotherapy. For the study at large: The whole study produced a dataset of roughly 8.6 million TCR reads.

Multiplex touch-down PCR with TRB-A/B primers amplified rearranged V-D-J TRB sequences. TCRdb processed the multiplex PCR reads anew with MiXCR; each CDR3 protein has one entry. The data show under 5,000 distinct CDR3 sequences, 28% seen once. Study-wide results and caveats: In each cancer cohort, median generation probability increased across chemotherapy, suggesting thymic output rebounded.

J is TRBJ1-1 and V is TRBV12-3 or TRBV12-4, with a tentative D call TRBD1 (6 bases). Sequencing used blood. The sequence was obtained from a human donor with a solid tumor. The CDR3 spells CASSRYQGWGPEAFF. In DNA, the CDR3 is TGTGCCAGCAGCCGATACCAGGGGTGGGGACCTGAAGCTTTCTTT.